The rows below give T cell receptor beta chains drawn from one sample of a study of cytomegalovirus exposure and HLA in healthy donors. Some clones are missing from TCRdb's copy, which holds only in-frame ones; the method was immunoSEQ multiplex PCR. The sample lists about 59,000 clones, roughly 77% occurring once. Material for sequencing was PBMCs. These receptors all come from a man aged 30 to 39 in good health and CMV-seropositive. CDR3s include the opening cysteine and the closing phenylalanine or tryptophan. Fields, in order: clone size, V gene, D gene, J gene, CDR3 DNA, CDR3 protein. D genes are given only for firm matches. Part of the rows lack a size; the others show once, few, many or a class for expanded clones.

.	TRBV9	.	TRBJ1-2	TGTGCCAGCAGCGTAGCTAGAGGAGGCGGGGGCTATGGCTACACCTTC	CASSVARGGGGYGYTF
.	TRBV4-1	TRBD1	TRBJ1-2	TGCGCCAGCAGCCATCGGACAGGGGACTATGGCTACACCTTC	CASSHRTGDYGYTF
.	TRBV5-1	TRBD2	TRBJ2-3	TGCGCCAGCAGCCCGTTTTTGCGGGGGAACACAGATACGCAGTATTTT	CASSPFLRGNTDTQYF
.	TRBV2	.	TRBJ2-5	TGTGCCAGCACCTCGTATGGCAGGGGAGAGACCCAGTACTTC	CASTSYGRGETQYF
.	TRBV6-5	.	TRBJ1-1	TGTGCCAGCAGGGCGGGACCCGTTGGCACTGAAGCTTTCTTT	CASRAGPVGTEAFF
.	TRBV25-1	TRBD1	TRBJ2-7	TGTGCCAGCAGTGAATGGGGGACAGGGCACCACGAGCAGTACTTC	CASSEWGTGHHEQYF
.	TRBV30	.	TRBJ1-2	TGTGCCTGGTCGAGCGGTGGGCCTCCCTCCCGTTGCTACACCTTC	CAWSSGGPPSRCYTF
.	TRBV28	TRBD1	TRBJ2-7	TGTGCCAGCAGTTTGGTCCCCGGGACAGGGTCCTACGAGCAGTACTTC	CASSLVPGTGSYEQYF
medium-sized	TRBV4-1	.	TRBJ1-1	TGCGCCAGCAGCTGGACAGAGATGAACACTGAAGCTTTCTTT	CASSWTEMNTEAFF
.	TRBV10-3	TRBD1	TRBJ1-1	TGTGCCATCACCCAGACAGGGGTGGGGAACACTGAAGCTTTCTTT	CAITQTGVGNTEAFF
.	TRBV5-1	.	TRBJ2-2	TGCGCCAGCAGCTTGGTGGCTTCTCAAAGCACCGGGGAGCTGTTTTTT	CASSLVASQSTGELFF
once	TRBV4-3	.	TRBJ1-5	TGCGCCAGCAGCCAAGAATTCACAGGTTTTTGGCCCCAGCATTTT	CASSQEFTGFWPQHF
.	TRBV9	TRBD1	TRBJ1-2	TGTGCCAGCAGCGGGACAGGGACATTTAAAAACTATGGCTACACCTTC	CASSGTGTFKNYGYTF
.	TRBV12-5	.	TRBJ1-2	TGTGCTAGTGGTTCCTACAACTATGGCTACACCTTC	CASGSYNYGYTF
.	TRBV2	.	TRBJ1-2	TGTGCCAGCAGTGAAATCCGCAGGAATCCGTATGGCTACACCTTC	CASSEIRRNPYGYTF
.	TRBV28	.	TRBJ2-3	TGTGCCAGCAGTTTAATGAGGGACTCCCTAGGGGATACGCAGTATTTT	CASSLMRDSLGDTQYF
.	TRBV4-3	.	TRBJ2-7	TGCGCCAGCAGCCAGGGCCCTTTCTACGAGCAGTACTTC	CASSQGPFYEQYF
.	TRBV27	TRBD1	TRBJ1-6	TGTGCCAGCAGTTTAGGAGACAGGGGAAATTCACCCCTCCACTTT	CASSLGDRGNSPLHF
.	TRBV5-1	.	TRBJ2-1	TGCGCCAGCAGCCGAAAAGCAGGGGCCGCGGGTGGTGAGCAGTTCTTC	CASSRKAGAAGGEQFF
.	TRBV28	.	TRBJ1-5	TGTGCCAGCAGTTTTCGGAGCGGGACAAGCAATCAGCCCCAGCATTTT	CASSFRSGTSNQPQHF
.	TRBV5-4	TRBD2	TRBJ2-5	TGTGCCAGCAGCTCCCTTAAGCGGGGGGGCCCGTTCGAGACCCAGTACTTC	CASSSLKRGGPFETQYF
.	TRBV11-2	.	TRBJ2-4	TGTGCCAGCAGCTCAACGCCCGGGGGAGCCAAAAACATTCAGTACTTC	CASSSTPGGAKNIQYF
.	TRBV7-2	TRBD2	TRBJ2-3	TGTGCCAGCAGCCTAGCGGGGGGTAACACAGATACGCAGTATTTT	CASSLAGGNTDTQYF
.	TRBV7-7	TRBD2	TRBJ2-5	TGTGCCAGCAGCTCGCCTGGGACTAGCTCTGGACAGTACTTC	CASSSPGTSSGQYF
.	TRBV9	.	TRBJ1-1	TGTGCCAGCAGCGTACAGGGGCGGGACACTGAAGCTTTCTTT	CASSVQGRDTEAFF
.	TRBV5-1	TRBD1	TRBJ1-2	TGCGCCAGCAGCTTGGACAGGGGGGGCTCCGGCTATGGCTACACCTTC	CASSLDRGGSGYGYTF
.	TRBV4-3	TRBD2	TRBJ2-3	TGCGCCAGCAGCCAAGAGGAGGCTAGCGGGGCCACAGATACGCAGTATTTT	CASSQEEASGATDTQYF
.	TRBV28	.	TRBJ2-3	TGTGCCAGCAGTTTGGTGGGGACTAGCACAGATACGCAGTATTTT	CASSLVGTSTDTQYF
.	TRBV27	.	TRBJ1-2	TGTGCCAGTTCGAGGGCGGGGCAGGAATGGGGCTACACCTTC	CASSRAGQEWGYTF
.	TRBV5-5	TRBD1	TRBJ1-4	TGTGCCACCTCACTGACAGGGGAGGAAAAACTGTTTTTT	CATSLTGEEKLFF
.	TRBV7-9	.	TRBJ2-5	TGTGCCAGCAGCTTGAGTGGAGAGGAGACCCAGTACTTC	CASSLSGEETQYF
.	TRBV7-9	.	TRBJ1-2	TGTGCCAGCAGCTTCCTTCTAGTTGGCTACACCTTC	CASSFLLVGYTF
.	TRBV7-3	TRBD1	TRBJ2-1	TGTGCCAGCAGACTGGCAGGGGGCGGTGAGCAGTTCTTC	CASRLAGGGEQFF
once	TRBV29-1	.	TRBJ1-3	TGCAGCGTTGTGCCAGGGAGGTCTGGAAACACCATATATTTT	CSVVPGRSGNTIYF
few	TRBV5-4	TRBD1	TRBJ2-1	TGTGCCAGCAGCTCGACCCAGGGGGCTGAGCAGTTCTTC	CASSSTQGAEQFF
.	TRBV19	TRBD1	TRBJ1-2	TGTGCCAGTAGTATCCCGACAGGGACCAACTATGGCTACACCTTC	CASSIPTGTNYGYTF
few	TRBV5-4	.	TRBJ2-5	TGTGCCAGCAGCCCCGACAGCCAAGAGACCCAGTACTTC	CASSPDSQETQYF
few	TRBV27	TRBD1	TRBJ1-5	TGTGCCAGCAGTTCCACAGGGGGACGGGGTATTCAGCCCCAGCATTTT	CASSSTGGRGIQPQHF
.	TRBV5-5	.	TRBJ2-1	TGTGCCAGCAGCTTCTTAGGCGCGGAGGGCGAGCAGTTCTTC	CASSFLGAEGEQFF
.	TRBV4-1	TRBD1	TRBJ2-4	TGCGCCAGCAGCCGAATTCCCGGGACAGGGGGAGAGGTGGCCAAAAACATTCAGTACTTC	CASSRIPGTGGEVAKNIQYF
.	TRBV6-5	.	TRBJ1-5	TGTGCCAGCAGTTACTCGGGAGGTGGGCACAATCAGCCCCAGCATTTT	CASSYSGGGHNQPQHF
.	TRBV6-1	TRBD1	TRBJ1-5	TGTGCCAGCAGTCGCCTTCAGGGGGATGGGCAGCCCCAGCATTTT	CASSRLQGDGQPQHF
once	TRBV9	.	TRBJ2-1	TGTGCCAGCAGCGGACTGGACTGGTTCAGTGAGCAGTTCTTC	CASSGLDWFSEQFF
.	TRBV9	.	TRBJ1-2	TGTGCCAGCAGCCTAGGTGGGGGGGGTCTCAGTGAAGGCTACACCTTC	CASSLGGGGLSEGYTF
.	TRBV5-4	TRBD2	TRBJ2-3	TGTGCCAGCAGTCCTCCTATGGGGGGGGATACGCAGTATTTT	CASSPPMGGDTQYF
.	TRBV4-3	.	TRBJ1-1	TGCGCCAGCAGCCAAACCCCCCAGGGCCAAGGGACTGAAGCTTTCTTT	CASSQTPQGQGTEAFF
.	TRBV7-2	TRBD1	TRBJ1-4	TGTGCCAGCAGCCGCGGACAGGGGTGGGCTGAAAAACTGTTTTTT	CASSRGQGWAEKLFF
.	TRBV6-1	.	TRBJ2-7	TGTGCCAGTGGGACTCCATACGAGCAGTACTTC	CASGTPYEQYF
few	TRBV30	.	TRBJ1-1	TGTGCCTGGAACCCTGAGATGAACACTGAAGCTTTCTTT	CAWNPEMNTEAFF
.	TRBV19	TRBD1	TRBJ1-2	TGTGCCAGTAGTCTCATCGACAGGGGCTATGGCTACACCTTC	CASSLIDRGYGYTF
.	TRBV6-1	TRBD1	TRBJ1-2	TGTGCCAGCAGAAGTACAGGGGGCTATGGCTACACCTTC	CASRSTGGYGYTF
once	TRBV5-1	.	TRBJ1-6	TGCGCCAGCAGCTTGGTTCAGGGGCATAATTCACCCCTCCACTTT	CASSLVQGHNSPLHF
few	TRBV30	.	TRBJ1-2	TGTGCCTGGAGTATGAGCTATGGCTACACCTTC	CAWSMSYGYTF